Presented here are 5 T cell receptor beta chains from one specimen sequenced in a study of T cell repertoires in cytomegalovirus infection. TCRdb recomputed calls from the reads with MiXCR, one row per CDR3 protein. The sample has approximately 250,000 distinct CDR3 sequences, 6% to 8% seen once. The specimen sequenced was PBMCs. These receptors were obtained from a human donor in good health (CMV status not recorded). Some clones in this sample may be carry-over from other donors' samples.

This clonotype was observed many times. The chain has TRBV7-2 and TRBJ1-1, with TRBD1 identical over 9 bases. The CDR3 has 17 amino acids. Germline CDR1 SGHTA, CDR2 FQGNSA. V lost 5 bases, J lost 7 bases, and 17 bases stayed unmatched. The CDR3 DNA reads as TGTGCCAGCAGCCATTTTGGGCTAACAGGGGGCTTTAGTGAAGCTTTCTTT. As protein: CASSHFGLTGGFSEAFF.

This clonotype was seen ten or more times. CDR3 bases: TGTGCCAGTAGTATTATCAGCGGGGGATGGAATGAGCAGTTCTTC. It translates to CASSIISGGWNEQFF. The gene calls are TRBV19 and TRBJ2-1; TRBD2 agrees at 8 bases. The junction had 8 bases not matched to a gene; V was cut back by 3 bases and J by 7 bases. Germline V gene sequence: CDR1 LNHDA, CDR2 SQIVND (reference sequence). The CDR3 loop spans 15 amino acids.

This clonotype was counted at least ten times. V usage is TRBV20-1 and J usage is TRBJ2-5, with no clear D. This CDR3 has 15 amino acids. The germline V and J ends were trimmed by 1 base and 2 bases, with 14 bases remaining between them. Germline V lookup: CDR1 DFQATT, CDR2 SNEGSKA (reference sequence). Here the CDR3 DNA reads TGCAGTGCTAGAGGGGCAAAAACCTCGCAAGAGACCCAGTACTTC. Amino acid sequence: CSARGAKTSQETQYF.

This clonotype came up many times. Here the CDR3 reads CASSSTRLEQFF. In DNA form, the CDR3 reads TGTGCCAGCAGTTCAACCCGACTAGAGCAGTTCTTC. The rearrangement links TRBV7-9 to TRBJ2-1; tentatively, D is TRBD2 (5 bases). From germline, CDR1 is SEHNR and CDR2 FQNEAQ (reference sequence). This CDR3 comprises 12 residues. V lost 6 bases and J lost 10, with 13 bases in between.

This clonotype showed up many times. CDR3 nucleotide sequence: TGTGCCAGCAGCTTAGACAGGTCGAACACCGGGGAGCTGTTTTTT. Its protein is CASSLDRSNTGELFF. J is TRBJ2-2 and V is TRBV7-2, with a tentative D call TRBD1 (5 bases). Germline CDR1 and CDR2: SGHTA and FQGNSA. This CDR3 comprises 15 residues. Trimming removed 1 base from V and 0 bases from J, with 6 bases in between.